Below, 15 T cell receptor beta chains from the same sample are listed, as sequenced in a study of blood T cells in healthy people across ages. A J-beta primer mix and a sample-barcoded 5' primer were used in a second PCR of roughly 6 to 11 cycles. TCRdb reprocessed the 5' RACE reads with MiXCR, giving one entry per CDR3 protein. In the table there are 650,000 to 1,000,000 distinct CDR3 sequences, 30% to 45% of which are singletons. The specimen sequenced was blood. Receptor source: a man in his late teens or twenties in good health.

The table lists this clonotype with a few counts. DNA of the CDR3: TGTGCCAGCAGTTGTGGGACTAGCTTTCCAGATACGCAGTATTTT. The encoded protein is CASSCGTSFPDTQYF. The chain uses TRBV12-3 or TRBV12-4 and TRBJ2-3, with 9 bases lining up with TRBD2. V shed 4 bases, J shed 4 bases, and the junction held 6 bases outside the gene matches. There are 15 residues in the CDR3.

A word on this clonotype: This may stem from a read error, because a much larger clone lies one nucleotide away. The J gene is TRBJ1-5, the V gene TRBV5-1, with TRBD1 matching 7 bases. The CDR3 extends over 14 amino acids. CDR1 and CDR2 from the germline V gene are SGHRS and YFSETQ. In DNA form, the CDR3 reads TGCGCCAGCAGCTTGGACAGGGGAGGCCAGCCCCGGCATTTT. It specifies CASSLDRGGQPRHF.

V usage is TRBV12-3 or TRBV12-4 and J usage is TRBJ2-5; D possibly uses TRBD1 or TRBD2 (5 bases each). The CDR3 sequence is 17 residues long. Trimming took off 2 bases at V and 4 bases at J, with 20 bases between the two ends. The CDR3, as DNA: TGTGCCAGCAGTTTAAATGGGGGTGTAGCGCGCCCAGAGACCCAGTACTTC. It specifies CASSLNGGVARPETQYF.

This clonotype was observed many times. The chain joins TRBV6-2 or TRBV6-3 to TRBJ2-5; 10 bases match TRBD2. The CDR3 sequence is 14 residues long. With V trimmed by 8 bases and J by 5 bases, 8 bases remained unmatched. Looked up from germline, CDR1 is MNHEY and CDR2 is SVGEGT. The CDR3 here is CASEGTSDIETQYF. For the CDR3, the DNA is TGTGCCAGCGAAGGGACTAGCGATATTGAGACCCAGTACTTC.

This clonotype has ten or more counts. The chain links TRBV12-3 or TRBV12-4 to TRBJ2-3; D is unresolved. Trimming took 5 bases from V and 0 from J, leaving 9 bases between them. The CDR3 consists of 14 residues. CDR3 sequence (DNA): TGTGCCAGCAGTCCGGCGTGGAGCACAGATACGCAGTATTTT. It is translated as CASSPAWSTDTQYF.

V gene TRBV7-9 combines with J gene TRBJ1-1; TRBD1 matches at 7 bases. Germline trimming cut 7 bases from V and 1 base from J; bases unmatched to any gene: 6. The CDR3 length is 14 residues. In germline, CDR1 is SEHNR, CDR2 FQNEAQ (reference sequence). The CDR3 DNA is TGTGCCAGCACCCAGACAGGGACGAACACTGAAGCTTTCTTT. It encodes CASTQTGTNTEAFF.

This chain uses TRBV9 with TRBJ2-4, with D perhaps matching TRBD1 or TRBD2 (5 bases each). The J call is uncertain, as TRBJ2-5 better fits the DNA end. Germline-derived CDR1 and CDR2 are SGDLS and YYNGEE. The CDR3 totals 15 residues. CDR3 residues: CASSVGRSSRETQYF. CDR3 sequence (DNA): TGTGCCAGCAGCGTGGGACGGTCAAGTAGGGAGACCCAGTACTTC.

This clonotype was observed a handful of times. The CDR3 here is CASSPGVASGGYTF. In nucleotides, the CDR3 is TGTGCCAGCAGCCCGGGCGTAGCAAGCGGTGGCTACACCTTC. The rearrangement uses TRBV5-4 and TRBJ1-2; no definite D call. The germline V gene has CDR1 SGHNT and CDR2 YYREEE (reference sequence). The CDR3 is made up of 14 amino acids. V lost 4 bases and J 7 bases, leaving 17 bases between the germline ends.

As concerns this clonotype: Given a much more abundant clone one base away, this may be a read error. The chain employs TRBV20-1 and TRBJ2-4, with TRBD1 as a possible D gene (6 bases). The DNA end lines up better with TRBJ2-1; the J call may be wrong. In germline, CDR1 is DFQATT, CDR2 SNEGSKA (reference sequence). This CDR3 has 16 amino acids. This CDR3 is CSARVRGTLAKNIQFF. DNA of the CDR3: TGCAGTGCTAGAGTGAGGGGGACCCTGGCCAAAAACATTCAGTTCTTC.

This clonotype was counted only a few times. J is TRBJ2-1 and V is TRBV9; D remains ambiguous. CDR1 and CDR2 from the germline V gene are SGDLS and YYNGEE. This CDR3 comprises 12 residues. Trimming removed 0 bases at V and 8 bases at J, with 6 bases between. CDR3 sequence: CASSVEAHEQFF. In DNA, the CDR3 is TGTGCCAGCAGCGTAGAAGCCCATGAGCAGTTCTTC.

V gene TRBV7-2 combines with J gene TRBJ2-1, with a weak D call TRBD2 (5 bases). The CDR3 consists of 12 residues. Germline CDR1 is SGHTA and CDR2 is FQGNSA. Trimming took off 1 base at V and 12 bases at J, with 10 bases between the two ends. The CDR3 reads CASSLGSRGQFF. The CDR3 nucleotides are TGTGCCAGCAGCTTAGGGTCCCGGGGGCAGTTCTTC.

This clonotype was counted at least ten times. The genes are TRBV4-1 and TRBJ2-1; D is undetermined. V was shortened by 0 bases and J by 8 bases, with 5 bases between the two germline ends. The germline V gene has CDR1 MGHRA and CDR2 YSYEKL. The CDR3 contains 12 residues. This CDR3 reads CASSQDSDEQFF. CDR3 sequence (DNA): TGCGCCAGCAGCCAAGACAGCGATGAGCAGTTCTTC.

The gene calls are TRBV12-3 or TRBV12-4 and TRBJ1-3, with D unclear. Trimming pared 4 bases from V and 0 bases from J, leaving 13 bases between. The CDR3 has 16 residues. The chain's CDR3 is CASSSEKGGSGNTIYF. In DNA form, the CDR3 reads TGTGCCAGCAGTTCCGAAAAGGGTGGCTCTGGAAACACCATATATTTT.

This clonotype was seen repeatedly, ten times or more. The chain is built from TRBV20-1 and TRBJ2-4; D is undetermined. CDR1 DFQATT and CDR2 SNEGSKA come from the germline V gene (reference sequence). V was shortened by 1 base and J by 0 bases, with 16 bases between the two germline ends. The CDR3 covers 17 residues. The chain's CDR3 is CSARVEWTTRAKNIQYF. CDR3 in DNA: TGCAGTGCTAGAGTTGAGTGGACCACCAGAGCCAAAAACATTCAGTACTTC.

V and J are TRBV7-2 and TRBJ2-7; 9 bases fit TRBD2. This CDR3 region has 16 residues. Losses at the gene ends were 3 bases for V and 0 bases for J; bases not matched to a gene: 6. CDR1 and CDR2 from the germline V gene are SGHTA and FQGNSA. The CDR3 spells CASSLAGGGYSYEQYF. The CDR3 nucleotides are TGTGCCAGCAGCTTGGCGGGAGGGGGATACTCCTACGAGCAGTACTTC.